This T cell receptor beta chain was observed in a study of shared clonotypes between healthy human individuals. In the study overall: Each donor's CD8 memory used one plate, CD8 naive two, each CD4 subset three.

Assay used: immunoSEQ multiplex PCR; TCRdb lists only in-frame clones, some missing. The table records roughly 2,000,000 clones, around 96% of them present only once. Cells designated naive CD8 were CD45RO-negative and were positively selected for CCR7, with terminally differentiated effector memory CD45RA+ cells excluded. General study points: Researchers sampled blood only, noting tissue repertoires likely differ. Compared with clonotypes that all four donors shared, non-shared clonotypes had lower generation probabilities.

This CDR3 spans 15 amino acids. Germline CDR1 and CDR2: SNHLY and FYNNEI. Trimming cost V 10 bases and J 0 bases; bases outside gene matches: 6. The sample holds one count of this clone. Antigen: not known. The V gene is TRBV2, the J gene TRBJ2-1, with 10 bases matching TRBD2. This clonotype originated in a man between 18 and 29 years old in good health. The sample consisted of naive CD8+ T cells sorted from blood. CDR3 sequence reads: CAILLAGSSYNEQFF. Here the CDR3 DNA reads TGTGCCATCCTACTAGCGGGAAGCTCCTACAATGAGCAGTTCTTC.